This T cell receptor (beta chain) was recorded in a study of blood T cell repertoires in COVID-19. As for the study in general: Samples representing acute and convalescent COVID-19 were sourced from the United States, Italy and Spain. From T cells, B-cell-depleted T cells, or PBMCs came the material, which was cDNA or gDNA.

V gave up 0 bases and J gave up 1 base, with 9 bases separating them. Per the germline V gene, CDR1 is SGDLS and CDR2 is YYNGEE. The CDR3 is 15 residues long. As originally analysed: Reference gene primer amplification in the assay estimated nucleated cell counts. The data were produced by immunoSEQ multiplex PCR, yet TCRdb's version contains in-frame clones alone and is incomplete. V, J and clone size are those of that table, while D and trimming were read from the DNA. There are more than 150,000 clones in the sample; 80% to 90% occur only once, and about 15% lies in the top ten. The receptor was derived from a woman in her thirties or forties with acute or convalescent COVID-19. The V gene is TRBV9, the J gene TRBJ2-3; possibly TRBD2 for D (5 bases). The sequenced material came from peripheral blood. In DNA, the CDR3 is TGTGCCAGCAGCGTAGGTAGTAGCGGCACAGATACGCAGTATTTT. This encodes CASSVGSSGTDTQYF.